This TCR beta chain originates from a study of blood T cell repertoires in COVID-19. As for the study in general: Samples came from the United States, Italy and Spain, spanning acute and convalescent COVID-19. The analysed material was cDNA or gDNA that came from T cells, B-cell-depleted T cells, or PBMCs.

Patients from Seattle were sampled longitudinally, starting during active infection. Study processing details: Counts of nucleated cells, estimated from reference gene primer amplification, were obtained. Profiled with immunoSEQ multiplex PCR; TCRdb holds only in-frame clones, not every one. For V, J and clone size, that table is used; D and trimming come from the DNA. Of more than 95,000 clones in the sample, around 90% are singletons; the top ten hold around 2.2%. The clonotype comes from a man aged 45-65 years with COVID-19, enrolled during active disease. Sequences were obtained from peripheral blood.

CDR3 protein: CASSHITGTSDEQFF. As DNA, the CDR3 is TGCGCCAGCAGCCATATAACCGGGACTAGCGATGAGCAGTTCTTC. This chain joins TRBV4-1 and TRBJ2-1, with TRBD2 identical over 10 bases. J gave up 8 bases and V 3 bases, and 7 bases lay outside the gene matches. Germline values: CDR1 MGHRA, CDR2 YSYEKL. The CDR3 loop spans 15 amino acids.